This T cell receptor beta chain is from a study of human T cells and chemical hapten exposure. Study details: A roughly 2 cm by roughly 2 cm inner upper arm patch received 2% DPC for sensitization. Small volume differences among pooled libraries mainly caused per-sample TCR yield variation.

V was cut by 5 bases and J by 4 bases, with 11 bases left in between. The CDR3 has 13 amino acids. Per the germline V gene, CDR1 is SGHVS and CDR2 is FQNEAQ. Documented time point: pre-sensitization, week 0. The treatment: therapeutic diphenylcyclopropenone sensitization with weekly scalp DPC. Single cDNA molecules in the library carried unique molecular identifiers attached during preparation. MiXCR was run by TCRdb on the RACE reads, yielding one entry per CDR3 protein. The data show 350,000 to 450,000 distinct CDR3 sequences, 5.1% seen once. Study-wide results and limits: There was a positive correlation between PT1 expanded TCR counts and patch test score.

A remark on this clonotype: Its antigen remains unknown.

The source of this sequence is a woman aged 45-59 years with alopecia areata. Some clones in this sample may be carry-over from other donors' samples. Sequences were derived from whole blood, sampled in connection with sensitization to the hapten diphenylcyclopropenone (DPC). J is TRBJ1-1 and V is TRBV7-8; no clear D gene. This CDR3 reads CASSLLAGTEAFF. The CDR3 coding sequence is TGTGCCAGCAGCCTGTTAGCGGGCACTGAAGCTTTCTTT. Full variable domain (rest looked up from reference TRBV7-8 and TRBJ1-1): GAGVSQSPRYKVAKRGQDVALRCDPISGHVSLFWYQQALGQGPEFLTYFQNEAQLDKSGLPSDRFFAERPEGSVSTLKIQRTQQEDSAVYLCASSLLAGTEAFFGQGTRLTVV.